This TCR beta chain emerged from a study of patients and donors after allogeneic stem cell transplantation (TCRdb year 2020). The protocol used for the library was RT-PCR. Sequenced using a NextSeq 550. TCRdb took the public reads, trimmed them with fastp at Q25, ran MiXCR for clone calling and kept in-frame beta chains. Identical CDR3 proteins give one entry, which carries the most common genes and DNA. The sample yields roughly 960,000 distinct CDR3 sequences; under 20% were counted once. The ten most abundant clones make up 5% to 6.5% of the sample. Counted from cysteine to phenylalanine, this CDR3 has 11 amino acids. Here the CDR3 DNA is all that survives: 33 bases in frame from base 1. V is pared back by 8 bases and J by 6 bases, with 8 bases lying between the germline termini. CDR1 and CDR2, looked up from the germline V gene, are SNHLY and FYNNEI. This clonotype has a handful of counts. Its antigen is currently not known. No base-level quality is on record; no much larger clone is a single base apart.

This receptor was identified in a human donor who was either an allogeneic HSCT recipient or a stem cell or donor lymphocyte infusion donor (not recorded which). It is not recorded whose cells these are; they may come from a transplant donor. The sequencing sample was made of blood, either unsorted or a sorted T cell fraction (not recorded which). This chain joins TRBV2 to TRBJ2-1; no confident D gene assignment can be made. The DNA reads TGTGCCAGCGAAACGGGCAATGAGCAGTTCTTC. Its amino acids are CASETGNEQFF.